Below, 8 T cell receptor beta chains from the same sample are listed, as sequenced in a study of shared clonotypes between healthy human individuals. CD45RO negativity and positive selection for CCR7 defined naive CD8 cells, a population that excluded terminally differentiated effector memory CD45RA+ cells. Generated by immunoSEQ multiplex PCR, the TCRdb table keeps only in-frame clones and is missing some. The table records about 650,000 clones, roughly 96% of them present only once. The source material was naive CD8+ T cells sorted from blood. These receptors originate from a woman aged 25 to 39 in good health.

Here the CDR3 DNA reads TGTGCCACCAGCAGACTGACAGGGCACGAGGAAGCTTTCTTT. Amino acids: CATSRLTGHEEAFF. The chain combines TRBV15 with TRBJ1-1; TRBD1 agrees at 7 bases. The CDR3 totals 14 residues. Germline CDR1 is LNHNV and CDR2 is YYDKDF (reference sequence). V trimming: 2 bases; J trimming: 8 bases; junction bases outside the gene matches: 8.

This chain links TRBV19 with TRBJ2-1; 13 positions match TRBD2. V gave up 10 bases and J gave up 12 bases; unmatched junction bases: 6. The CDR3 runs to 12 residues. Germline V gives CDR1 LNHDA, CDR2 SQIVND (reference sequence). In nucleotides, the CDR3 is TGTGCCATAGGGACTAGCGGGATCCGGCAGTTCTTC. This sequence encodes CAIGTSGIRQFF.

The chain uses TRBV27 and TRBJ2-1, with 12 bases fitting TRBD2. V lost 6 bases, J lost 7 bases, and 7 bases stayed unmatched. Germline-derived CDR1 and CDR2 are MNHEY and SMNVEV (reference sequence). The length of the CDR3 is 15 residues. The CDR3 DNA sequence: TGTGCCAGCAGAAACCTAGCGGGAGGGAATAATGAGCAGTTCTTC. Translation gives CASRNLAGGNNEQFF.

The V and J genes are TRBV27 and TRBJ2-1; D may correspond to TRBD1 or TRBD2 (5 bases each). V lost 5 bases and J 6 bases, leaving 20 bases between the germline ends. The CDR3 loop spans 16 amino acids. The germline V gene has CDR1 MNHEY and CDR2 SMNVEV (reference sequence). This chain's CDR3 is CASSPSSGPFPNEQFF. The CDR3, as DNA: TGTGCCAGCAGTCCCTCATCGGGACCTTTCCCCAATGAGCAGTTCTTC.

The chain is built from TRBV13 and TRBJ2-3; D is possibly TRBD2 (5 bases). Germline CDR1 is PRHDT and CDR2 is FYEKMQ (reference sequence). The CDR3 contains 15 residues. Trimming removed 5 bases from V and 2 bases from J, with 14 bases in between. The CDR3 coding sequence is TGTGCCAGCAGCCCAGGTGGGGAGAACACAGATACGCAGTATTTT. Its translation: CASSPGGENTDTQYF.

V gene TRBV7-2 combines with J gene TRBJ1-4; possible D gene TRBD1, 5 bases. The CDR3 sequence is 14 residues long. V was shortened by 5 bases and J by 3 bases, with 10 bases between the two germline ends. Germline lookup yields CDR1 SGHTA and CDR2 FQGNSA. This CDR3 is CASSKGWANEKLFF. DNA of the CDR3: TGTGCCAGCAGCAAGGGGTGGGCTAATGAAAAACTGTTTTTT.

CDR3 protein: CASTPGGPIYNEQFF. CDR3 DNA sequence: TGTGCCAGCACCCCAGGGGGCCCTATTTACAATGAGCAGTTCTTC. The chain couples TRBV6-5 to TRBJ2-1; TRBD1 aligns across 8 bases. The junction had 9 bases not matched to a gene; V was cut back by 7 bases and J by 4 bases. CDR3 length equals 15 residues. Germline V gene sequence: CDR1 MNHEY, CDR2 SVGAGI.

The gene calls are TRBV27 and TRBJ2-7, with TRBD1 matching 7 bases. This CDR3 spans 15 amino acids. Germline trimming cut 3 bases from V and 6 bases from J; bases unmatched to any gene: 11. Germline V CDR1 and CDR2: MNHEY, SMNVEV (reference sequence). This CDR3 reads CASSFVGQDLFEQYF. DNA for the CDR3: TGTGCCAGCAGTTTCGTAGGACAGGATCTCTTCGAGCAGTACTTC.